This TCR beta chain came from a study of STAT5B mutations in CD4+ large granular lymphocyte leukemia. Study-level background: Among healthy controls, a particular HLA allele went with more CDR3 'QG' motifs. Whole-study results and caveats: Patient CD4-sorted repertoires looked more clonal than healthy CD4+ repertoires, even without putative leukemic clones. TRBV06-family usage was enriched in top patient clones (8/27) versus controls (2/35).

With respect to this clone: Its antigen is not known.

J was trimmed by 0 bases and V by 2 bases; bases with no gene match: 4. The CDR3 extends over 16 amino acids. Germline assignment: CDR1 MNHNY and CDR2 SVGAGI (reference sequence). Here immunoSEQ multiplex PCR was the method, and the copy in TCRdb shows in-frame clones only, minus some. Of 30,000 to 35,000 clones in the sample, around 89% are singletons; the top ten hold approximately 0.94%. The chain links TRBV6-6 to TRBJ2-3; 8 nucleotides align to TRBD2. This sequence was found in a human donor in good health. Sequenced material: CD4+ T cells from blood buffy coats. The CDR3 loop is CASSYGLAGSTDTQYF. As DNA, the CDR3 is TGTGCCAGCAGTTACGGGCTAGCGGGTAGCACAGATACGCAGTATTTT.